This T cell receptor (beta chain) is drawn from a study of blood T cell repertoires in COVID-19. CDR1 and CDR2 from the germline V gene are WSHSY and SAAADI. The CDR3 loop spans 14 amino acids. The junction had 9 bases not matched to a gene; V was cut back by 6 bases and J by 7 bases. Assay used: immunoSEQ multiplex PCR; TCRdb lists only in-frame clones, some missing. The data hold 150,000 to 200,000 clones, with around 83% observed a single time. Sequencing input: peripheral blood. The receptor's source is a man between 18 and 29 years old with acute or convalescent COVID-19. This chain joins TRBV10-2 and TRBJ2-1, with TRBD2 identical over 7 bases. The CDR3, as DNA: TGCGCCAGCAGGGAGGGAGGGCGTGGGAATGAGCAGTTCTTC. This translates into CASREGGRGNEQFF.